A single sample gave rise to the 32 T cell receptor beta chains below, sequenced in a study of CD8 T cells in Susac syndrome. Random hexamers were used to reverse transcribe an amount of about 0.45 to 1 ug RNA. TCRdb used MiXCR to reprocess the immunoSEQ multiplex PCR reads, holding one entry per CDR3 protein. The table lists around 150,000 distinct CDR3 sequences, around 93% of them singletons. Sequencing input: CD4+ T cells from PBMCs. The receptors here all came from a human donor in good health.

This rearrangement joins TRBV2 to TRBJ1-5; D not resolved. CDR1 is SNHLY and CDR2 is FYNNEI in the germline V gene. CDR3 length: 14 residues. The germline V and J ends were trimmed by 5 bases and 11 bases, with 19 bases remaining between them. CDR3 amino acids: CASSSDLARQAQHF. The CDR3 nucleotides read TGTGCCAGCAGTTCGGACCTCGCCAGGCAGGCCCAGCATTTT.

This clonotype was detected once. This chain links TRBV19 with TRBJ2-3, with D perhaps TRBD1 or TRBD2 (6 bases each). V was trimmed by 7 bases and J by 1 base, leaving 15 bases between them. The CDR3 is made up of 15 amino acids. The germline gives CDR1 LNHDA, CDR2 SQIVND (reference sequence). CDR3 residues: CASTLGGTRTDTQYF. As DNA, the CDR3 is TGTGCCAGTACCCTCGGGGGCACCCGCACAGATACGCAGTATTTT.

CDR3 loop: CASSLDRGNQPQHF. The DNA of the CDR3 is TGTGCCAGCAGCTTGGACAGGGGCAATCAGCCCCAGCATTTT. V usage is TRBV5-4 and J usage is TRBJ1-5; the D gene is possibly TRBD1 (6 bases). This CDR3 is built from 14 residues. V was clipped by 0 bases and J by 2 bases, with 6 bases between them. Germline-derived CDR1 and CDR2 are SGHNT and YYREEE (reference sequence). Together with reference TRBV5-4 and TRBJ1-5, the CDR3 gives the full variable domain: ETGVTQSPTHLIKTRGQQVTLRCSSQSGHNTVSWYQQALGQGPQFIFQYYREEENGRGNFPPRFSGLQFPNYSSELNVNALELDDSALYLCASSLDRGNQPQHFGDGTRLSIL.

The chain is built from TRBV7-2 and TRBJ1-4, with D unresolved. Germline CDR1 and CDR2: SGHTA and FQGNSA. This CDR3 contains 14 residues. The germline V and J ends were trimmed by 1 base and 11 bases, with 14 bases remaining between them. The CDR3 DNA reads TGTGCCAGCAGCTTAGTCGCAGGCGTTGATAAACTGTTTTTT. It codes for CASSLVAGVDKLFF.

The CDR3 here is CASSPHNDGNTIYF. The CDR3 nucleotides read TGTGCCAGCAGCCCTCATAACGATGGAAACACCATATATTTT. The chain uses TRBV9 and TRBJ1-3; the D is unclear. Trimming removed 4 bases from V and 3 bases from J, with 11 bases in between. CDR1 and CDR2 from the germline V gene are SGDLS and YYNGEE. The CDR3 is 14 residues long.

The chain links TRBV23-1 to TRBJ1-6, with D tentatively TRBD1 (5 bases). TRBV23-1 is an ORF, with its function uncertain. Deletions cut 0 bases from V and 1 base from J, with 13 bases between. The CDR3 totals 18 residues. The DNA for the CDR3 is TGCGCCAGCAGTCAATCACGGGGCACAGGATCCTATAATTCACCCCTCCACTTT. This gives the protein CASSQSRGTGSYNSPLHF.

The rearrangement links TRBV7-2 to TRBJ1-4; the D is unclear. Trimming stripped 2 bases from V and 8 bases from J, with 9 bases between. This CDR3 is 13 amino acids long. Per the germline V gene, CDR1 is SGHTA and CDR2 is FQGNSA. The CDR3 sequence: CASSLILEEKLFF. The CDR3 region has the DNA TGTGCCAGCAGCTTAATCTTAGAAGAAAAACTGTTTTTT.

This clonotype was observed a single time. The genes are TRBV29-1 and TRBJ2-1; D is unresolved. This CDR3 is 14 amino acids long. V was trimmed by 3 bases and J by 0 bases, leaving 9 bases between them. Germline CDR1 and CDR2: SQVTM and ANQGSEA. CDR3 sequence: CSVDPPSSYNEQFF. CDR3 nucleotide sequence: TGCAGCGTTGACCCCCCGAGCTCCTACAATGAGCAGTTCTTC.

This rearrangement joins TRBV28 to TRBJ1-2; D ambiguous. Trimming shortened V by 6 bases and J by 4 bases, and 12 bases separated the two germline ends. The V gene's germline CDR1 is MDHEN and CDR2 SYDVKM. The CDR3 totals 13 residues. The CDR3 DNA sequence: TGTGCCAGCAGCCCTATAGCCAGCTATGGCTACACCTTC. Protein sequence: CASSPIASYGYTF.

The chain is built from TRBV2 and TRBJ1-2; D is ambiguous. With 1 base removed from V and 5 bases from J, the gap between germline ends came to 11 bases. This CDR3 contains 14 residues. Germline values: CDR1 SNHLY, CDR2 FYNNEI. In DNA, the CDR3 is TGTGCCAGCAGTGAAGTCGGTCCCCTTTATGGCTACACCTTC. Translated, it gives CASSEVGPLYGYTF.

This clonotype was observed a single time. The genes are TRBV7-2 and TRBJ1-5; D is unclear. CDR3 length: 14 residues. Germline CDR1 and CDR2: SGHTA and FQGNSA. V was shortened by 6 bases and J by 2 bases, with 11 bases between the two germline ends. This CDR3 reads CASRPGGGNQPQHF. The CDR3 DNA is TGTGCCAGCAGGCCCGGCGGGGGCAATCAGCCCCAGCATTTT.

The chain uses TRBV5-4 and TRBJ2-7; a possible D gene is TRBD1 (6 bases). Germline values: CDR1 SGHNT, CDR2 YYREEE (reference sequence). Trimming left V 2 bases short and J 2 bases short, with 14 bases between. The CDR3 totals 15 residues. In nucleotides, the CDR3 is TGTGCCAGCAGCTTTGGAGTAGGGGGTCCCTACGAGCAGTACTTC. This translates into CASSFGVGGPYEQYF.

This chain joins TRBV7-8 and TRBJ2-5; D may correspond to TRBD1 or TRBD2 (5 bases each). Germline CDR1 and CDR2: SGHVS and FQNEAQ. Trimming pared 5 bases from V and 5 bases from J, leaving 12 bases between. The CDR3 is made up of 13 amino acids. The CDR3 reads CASSRGVGETQYF. CDR3 bases: TGTGCCAGCAGCAGGGGAGTCGGGGAGACCCAGTACTTC.

This clonotype was counted once. The rearrangement joins TRBV3-1 to TRBJ2-5, with TRBD1 matching 8 bases. Germline V lookup: CDR1 LGHDT, CDR2 YNNKEL (reference sequence). V shed 4 bases, J shed 2 bases, and the junction held 9 bases outside the gene matches. The CDR3 is 16 residues long. The CDR3 spells CASSLYAGQGQETQYF. The CDR3 DNA reads TGTGCCAGCAGCCTATACGCAGGACAGGGACAAGAGACCCAGTACTTC.

This sequence joins TRBV29-1 and TRBJ2-1; a weak D match, TRBD2 (6 bases). The germline CDR1 and CDR2 sequences are SQVTM and ANQGSEA. There are 14 residues in the CDR3. The V and J ends lost 6 bases and 10 bases respectively, with 22 bases between them. As DNA, the CDR3 is TGCAGCGTCGCCTCCCCGGGACTCCCCAAGGAGCAGTTCTTC. Its protein product is CSVASPGLPKEQFF.

This chain uses TRBV20-1 with TRBJ1-2; D may be TRBD1 (5 bases). V dropped 0 bases and J dropped 6 bases, with 11 bases sitting between them. The CDR3 is made up of 13 amino acids. CDR1 and CDR2 from the germline V gene are DFQATT and SNEGSKA (reference sequence). The CDR3 DNA follows: TGCAGTGCTAGAGAGGAGCAGGGTCATGGCTACACCTTC. Its protein product is CSAREEQGHGYTF.

The rearrangement uses TRBV12-3 or TRBV12-4 and TRBJ2-7; no definite D call. The CDR3 runs to 14 residues. The V and J ends lost 6 bases and 1 base respectively, with 13 bases between them. The CDR3 DNA sequence: TGTGCCAGCAGCGTTTTAGACGGTTCCTACGAGCAGTACTTC. As protein: CASSVLDGSYEQYF.

The chain couples TRBV29-1 to TRBJ1-1; D is uncertain. This CDR3 comprises 14 residues. CDR1 is SQVTM and CDR2 is ANQGSEA in the germline V gene. Trimming took off 5 bases at V and 5 bases at J, with 18 bases between the two ends. CDR3 sequence: CSVLKVGGRTEAFF. CDR3 coding DNA: TGCAGCGTTCTGAAGGTTGGAGGGAGGACTGAAGCTTTCTTT. Filled out from reference TRBV29-1 and TRBJ1-1, the complete variable domain reads SAVISQKPSRDICQRGTSLTIQCQVDSQVTMMFWYRQQPGQSLTLIATANQGSEATYESGFVIDKFPISRPNLTFSTLTVSNMSPEDSSIYLCSVLKVGGRTEAFFGQGTRLTVV.

This clonotype was observed a handful of times. The chain carries TRBV7-3 and TRBJ2-7; D remains unclear. The CDR3 is 13 residues long. The germline V gene encodes CDR1 SGHTA and CDR2 FQGTGA. V lost 3 bases, J lost 6 bases, and 12 bases lay in between. The CDR3 coding sequence is TGTGCCAGCAGCTTGAACGGTTTGGGCGAGCAGTACTTC. Translating gives CASSLNGLGEQYF.

The chain uses TRBV18 and TRBJ2-5; 7 bases fit TRBD2. The V gene's germline CDR1 is KGHSH and CDR2 LQKENI. V lost 6 bases and J lost 4; bases outside the gene matches: 11. This CDR3 is 15 amino acids long. As DNA, the CDR3 is TGTGCCAGCTCCCCGCAGGCCCCGGGAGGAGAGACCCAGTACTTC. It translates to CASSPQAPGGETQYF.

The chain combines TRBV6-4 with TRBJ2-7, with a possible D match to TRBD1 (5 bases). V lost 6 bases to trimming and J lost 5 bases, with 26 bases between them. CDR1 and CDR2 (germline): MRHNA, SNTAGT. The CDR3 is 17 residues long. The CDR3 region has the DNA TGTGCCAGCAGCGCCCTACTCAGCTCAGGGTCGGGTAACGAGCAGTACTTC. Its translation: CASSALLSSGSGNEQYF.

A few counts support this clonotype. V is TRBV20-1 and J is TRBJ2-3; possible D gene TRBD2, 5 bases. Trimming stripped 6 bases from V and 1 base from J, with 8 bases between. CDR1 and CDR2 (germline): DFQATT, SNEGSKA (reference sequence). This CDR3 contains 12 residues. CDR3 bases: TGCAGTGCAACCGGGGGCACAGATACGCAGTATTTT. Its protein product is CSATGGTDTQYF.

This chain links TRBV2 with TRBJ2-1, with 8 positions matching TRBD1. Germline trimming cut 6 bases from V and 6 bases from J; bases unmatched to any gene: 1. This CDR3 contains 12 residues. Germline CDR1 is SNHLY and CDR2 is FYNNEI. The CDR3 DNA reads TGTGCCAGCAGGGACAGGGTCAATGAGCAGTTCTTC. Its protein product is CASRDRVNEQFF.

The J gene is TRBJ1-3, the V gene TRBV20-1; 7 bases are shared with TRBD1. Trimming removed 5 bases from V and 3 bases from J; junction bases left unmatched: 4. Per the germline V gene, CDR1 is DFQATT and CDR2 is SNEGSKA (reference sequence). This CDR3 contains 13 residues. CDR3: CSASDRLGNTIYF. The CDR3 DNA follows: TGCAGTGCTTCGGACAGGCTTGGAAACACCATATATTTT.

This clonotype was counted between two and nine times. The chain links TRBV7-2 to TRBJ2-5; 10 positions match TRBD1. Germline lookup yields CDR1 SGHTA and CDR2 FQGNSA. The CDR3 has 13 amino acids. V dropped 4 bases and J dropped 4; count of bases not matched to a gene: 0. The CDR3 is CASSWTGGETQYF. Here the CDR3 DNA reads TGTGCCAGCAGCTGGACAGGGGGAGAGACCCAGTACTTC.

The chain has TRBV5-1 and TRBJ2-7; D gene unclear. Per the germline V gene, CDR1 is SGHRS and CDR2 is YFSETQ. Trimming took 2 bases from V and 2 from J, leaving 14 bases between them. The CDR3 runs 15 residues. Here the CDR3 DNA reads TGCGCCAGCAGCTTCGAGACGACGGGTGCCTACGAGCAGTACTTC. Its translation: CASSFETTGAYEQYF.

The chain uses TRBV29-1 and TRBJ2-7, with D perhaps TRBD2 (6 bases). The length of the CDR3 is 12 residues. V was pared by 7 bases and J by 3 bases, with 13 bases between. Germline V lookup: CDR1 SQVTM, CDR2 ANQGSEA. CDR3 sequence: CSASTSYYEQYF. The DNA of the CDR3 is TGCAGCGCTAGCACTAGCTACTACGAGCAGTACTTC.

The CDR3: CASSYRGYSGNTIYF. The CDR3 nucleotides read TGTGCCAGCAGTTACCGGGGTTACTCTGGAAACACCATATATTTT. V and J are TRBV6-5 and TRBJ1-3; D ambiguous. The CDR3 extends over 15 amino acids. The V gene's germline CDR1 is MNHEY and CDR2 SVGAGI. Trimming shortened V by 2 bases and J by 0 bases, and 8 bases separated the two germline ends.

V usage is TRBV29-1 and J usage is TRBJ2-1; D is ambiguous. Germline V CDR1 and CDR2: SQVTM, ANQGSEA. The CDR3 runs 12 residues. Trimming left V 3 bases short and J 0 bases short, with 3 bases between. The CDR3 DNA reads as TGCAGCGTTGAGAGCTCCTACAATGAGCAGTTCTTC. Protein product: CSVESSYNEQFF.

The CDR3 DNA reads TGCAGTGCTAGGACGCTGACAGGGCAGGATTCACCCCTCCACTTT. It specifies CSARTLTGQDSPLHF. V is TRBV20-1 and J is TRBJ1-6; TRBD1 matches at 7 bases. Germline V lookup: CDR1 DFQATT, CDR2 SNEGSKA (reference sequence). There are 15 residues in the CDR3. V was clipped by 3 bases and J by 8 bases; unmatched bases: 10.

The V and J genes are TRBV2 and TRBJ2-7; 7 nucleotides match TRBD1. Germline V gene data show CDR1 as SNHLY and CDR2 as FYNNEI. V shed 5 bases and J 5 bases; nucleotides not matched to a gene: 9. The CDR3 contains 14 residues. The CDR3 sequence is CASSPFIGGHEQYF. The CDR3 coding sequence is TGTGCCAGCAGTCCCTTTATAGGGGGCCACGAGCAGTACTTC.

The rearrangement joins TRBV29-1 to TRBJ1-2; D is unclear. Germline V CDR1 and CDR2: SQVTM, ANQGSEA. The CDR3 is 13 residues long. V was cut by 6 bases and J by 1 base, with 12 bases left in between. The CDR3 sequence is CSVLPDYNYGYTF. Here the CDR3 DNA reads TGCAGCGTCCTTCCGGACTATAACTATGGCTACACCTTC.